These T cell receptor beta chains were read from a single sample in a study of cytomegalovirus exposure and HLA in healthy donors. Sequenced by immunoSEQ multiplex PCR; TCRdb stores in-frame clones only, minus some. The sample contains over 65,000 clones, around three quarters of which appear only once. The sequenced material came from PBMCs. These receptors were obtained from a middle-aged woman in good health and CMV-seronegative. Each CDR3 is given with its conserved first and last residue. A D gene is named only where the DNA matches it firmly. The size field is filled for only some rows; it gives once, few, many or a size class.

TRBV19	TRBJ1-4	-	-	CASSRQAGEKLFF	TGTGCCAGTAGTCGACAGGCTGGTGAAAAACTGTTTTTT
TRBV19	TRBJ1-5	TRBD1	-	CASSLTQGASGNQPQHF	TGTGCCAGTAGTCTCACACAGGGGGCGTCAGGCAATCAGCCCCAGCATTTT
TRBV30	TRBJ1-2	-	-	CAWSGQRNYGYTF	TGTGCCTGGAGTGGTCAGCGGAACTATGGCTACACCTTC
TRBV6-6	TRBJ2-7	-	-	CASSYGRAYEQYF	TGTGCCAGCAGTTACGGCAGGGCCTACGAGCAGTACTTC
TRBV29-1	TRBJ2-1	TRBD2	-	CSAGTSGSNEQFF	TGCAGCGCAGGGACTAGCGGCTCCAATGAGCAGTTCTTC
TRBV7-2	TRBJ2-5	-	few	CASSTARGETQYF	TGTGCCAGCAGCACCGCTAGAGGAGAGACCCAGTACTTC
TRBV7-2	TRBJ2-3	-	-	CASSLLPGADTQYF	TGTGCCAGCAGCTTATTACCAGGGGCAGATACGCAGTATTTT
TRBV2	TRBJ1-2	TRBD1	-	CASSTQTGGASGYTF	TGTGCCAGCAGTACACAGACAGGGGGAGCTAGTGGCTACACCTTC
TRBV30	TRBJ2-7	TRBD1	-	CAWSEDRVGEQYF	TGTGCCTGGAGCGAGGACAGGGTGGGCGAGCAGTACTTC
TRBV4-1	TRBJ1-5	-	-	CASSQAPTGSLNQPQHF	TGCGCCAGCAGCCAAGCTCCAACAGGGTCCCTCAATCAGCCCCAGCATTTT
TRBV10-2	TRBJ2-2	TRBD1	-	CASRPDRAGTGELFF	TGCGCCAGCAGGCCCGACAGGGCAGGGACCGGGGAGCTGTTTTTT
TRBV30	TRBJ1-4	-	-	CAYTGLVATNEKLFF	TGTGCCTACACAGGGCTAGTTGCAACTAATGAAAAACTGTTTTTT
TRBV28	TRBJ1-1	-	-	CASRQGGDTEAFF	TGTGCCAGCAGACAAGGGGGTGACACTGAAGCTTTCTTT
TRBV11-1	TRBJ2-1	TRBD1	-	CASSYGQGPYNEQFF	TGTGCCAGCAGTTACGGACAGGGACCTTACAATGAGCAGTTCTTC
TRBV14	TRBJ1-6	TRBD1	-	CASSQVGTGSSPLHF	TGTGCCAGCAGCCAAGTAGGGACAGGGAGTTCACCCCTCCACTTT
TRBV21-1	TRBJ2-7	-	-	CASSKATSGGYEQYF	TGTGCCAGCAGCAAAGCCACTAGCGGGGGATACGAGCAGTACTTC
TRBV2	TRBJ1-3	-	-	CASRGGGTPYSGNTIYF	TGTGCCAGCAGGGGGGGTGGCACCCCCTACTCTGGAAACACCATATATTTT
TRBV16	TRBJ1-5	TRBD1	-	CASSQLQGGQSNQPQHF	TGTGCCAGCAGCCAATTACAGGGGGGCCAGAGCAATCAGCCCCAGCATTTT
TRBV14	TRBJ2-1	-	-	CASSQARSEQFF	TGTGCCAGCAGCCAAGCGCGTAGTGAGCAGTTCTTC
TRBV10-1	TRBJ2-3	-	-	CASSESGRLYTDTQYF	TGCGCCAGCAGTGAGTCTGGGAGACTTTACACAGATACGCAGTATTTT
TRBV7-3	TRBJ2-6	-	-	CASSQEGGTPGANVLTF	TGTGCCAGCAGCCAAGAGGGTGGAACCCCTGGGGCCAACGTCCTGACTTTC
TRBV19	TRBJ1-5	-	-	CASSIGKPGGNQPQHF	TGTGCCAGTAGTATAGGCAAACCGGGAGGAAATCAGCCCCAGCATTTT
TRBV15	TRBJ1-5	-	once	CATIRQPQHF	TGTGCCACCATTCGTCAGCCCCAGCATTTT
TRBV30	TRBJ2-3	TRBD1	-	CAWKQGDTQYF	TGTGCCTGGAAACAGGGGGATACGCAGTATTTT
TRBV6-1	TRBJ2-7	-	-	CASSREPGYEQYF	TGTGCGAGCAGTAGGGAACCGGGGTACGAGCAGTACTTC
TRBV10-3	TRBJ2-2	TRBD1	-	CAIRRDSGTGELFF	TGTGCCATCAGGAGGGACAGCGGCACCGGGGAGCTGTTTTTT
TRBV19	TRBJ1-2	-	few	CATKEPGRNYGYTF	TGTGCCACTAAGGAGCCGGGTCGCAACTATGGCTACACCTTC
TRBV7-8	TRBJ2-3	TRBD2	once	CASSSRLAGDTDTQYF	TGTGCCAGCAGCTCCCGACTAGCGGGGGACACAGATACGCAGTATTTT
TRBV6-6	TRBJ1-5	-	-	CREFDRTANLGEPQHF	TGTCGGGAATTCGACCGAACAGCGAATCTAGGAGAGCCCCAGCATTTT
TRBV18	TRBJ2-7	TRBD2	-	CASSQPGLAGKLYEQYF	TGTGCCAGCTCACAACCGGGACTAGCGGGAAAGCTCTACGAGCAGTACTTC
TRBV5-1	TRBJ2-3	TRBD2	-	CASSEGLLNTDTQYF	TGCGCCAGCAGCGAGGGACTATTAAACACAGATACGCAGTATTTT
TRBV6-6	TRBJ2-1	TRBD1	-	CASSLSGTGAYNEQFF	TGTGCCAGCAGTTTATCCGGGACAGGTGCCTACAATGAGCAGTTCTTC
TRBV7-9	TRBJ2-7	TRBD2	-	CASSVGTSGWSEQYF	TGTGCCAGCAGCGTCGGGACTAGCGGATGGAGCGAGCAGTACTTC
TRBV2	TRBJ1-5	-	few	CASSAGEQGQPQHF	TGTGCCAGCAGTGCCGGCGAACAGGGACAGCCCCAGCATTTT
TRBV13	TRBJ2-3	TRBD1	-	CASRTDRGPADTQYF	TGTGCCAGCAGAACAGACAGGGGGCCTGCAGATACGCAGTATTTT
TRBV11-2	TRBJ2-7	TRBD2	-	CASTPAGGNYEQYF	TGTGCCAGCACCCCCGCGGGGGGGAACTACGAGCAGTACTTC
TRBV14	TRBJ2-2	-	few	CASSQDLTPREELFF	TGTGCCAGCAGCCAAGATCTGACCCCCCGGGAGGAGCTGTTTTTT
TRBV18	TRBJ1-6	TRBD1	-	CASSPGGQGTSPLHF	TGTGCCAGCTCACCAGGCGGACAGGGAACTTCACCCCTCCACTTT
TRBV6-1	TRBJ1-1	-	few	CATEYRDNTEAFF	TGTGCCACGGAATACAGGGATAACACTGAAGCTTTCTTT
TRBV11-2	TRBJ1-5	-	-	CASSFGGSQPQHF	TGTGCCAGCAGCTTCGGGGGGAGTCAGCCCCAGCATTTT
TRBV5-5	TRBJ2-7	-	-	CASSLVRQVSEQYF	TGTGCCAGCAGCTTGGTCAGGCAGGTATCCGAGCAGTACTTC
TRBV5-1	TRBJ2-7	TRBD2	few	CASSLAISGMRNEQYF	TGCGCCAGCAGCTTGGCCATTAGCGGGATGAGAAACGAGCAGTACTTC
TRBV2	TRBJ1-3	TRBD1	once	CASRGQPSGNTIYF	TGTGCCAGCAGGGGACAGCCCTCTGGAAACACCATATATTTT
TRBV4-3	TRBJ1-4	-	-	CASSQEIRSSASEKLFF	TGCGCCAGCAGCCAAGAAATTCGATCGTCAGCGAGCGAAAAACTGTTTTTT
TRBV9	TRBJ2-1	TRBD2	-	CASSPGGGHEQFF	TGTGCCAGCAGTCCGGGGGGGGGACATGAGCAGTTCTTC
TRBV28	TRBJ2-5	-	-	CASSPPGGGQETQYF	TGTGCCAGCAGCCCCCCGGGCGGCGGGCAAGAGACCCAGTACTTC
TRBV18	TRBJ1-5	TRBD1	few	CASSPNRGNQPQHF	TGTGCCAGCTCACCTAACAGGGGGAATCAGCCCCAGCATTTT
TRBV5-1	TRBJ2-7	-	-	CASSLEFLGAGDRYF	TGCGCCAGCAGCTTGGAATTTCTTGGGGCAGGGGATCGGTACTTC
TRBV9	TRBJ2-1	-	-	CASSETAYNEQFF	TGTGCCAGCAGCGAGACTGCGTACAATGAGCAGTTCTTC
TRBV2	TRBJ2-1	TRBD2	few	CASSAGAGLARRGEQFF	TGTGCCAGCAGTGCCGGCGCGGGACTAGCGCGGAGGGGTGAGCAGTTCTTC
TRBV6-1	TRBJ1-5	-	-	CASSETSGGNQPQHF	TGTGCCAGCAGTGAAACGTCGGGGGGAAATCAGCCCCAGCATTTT
TRBV6-6	TRBJ2-7	-	-	CASTPVASTYEQYF	TGTGCCAGCACCCCCGTGGCCTCGACCTACGAGCAGTACTTC
TRBV15	TRBJ2-6	TRBD1	-	CATSRTGAGANVLTF	TGTGCCACCAGCAGGACAGGGGCCGGGGCCAACGTCCTGACTTTC
TRBV5-1	TRBJ1-2	TRBD1	-	CASSEGAGNYGYTF	TGCGCCAGCTCCGAGGGGGCAGGTAACTATGGCTACACCTTC
TRBV6-5	TRBJ1-5	-	-	CASRNQGDNQPQHF	TGTGCCAGCAGAAACCAGGGTGACAATCAGCCCCAGCATTTT
TRBV5-1	TRBJ2-7	TRBD1	-	CASSSGQGYEQYF	TGCGCCAGCAGCTCGGGACAGGGCTACGAGCAGTACTTC
TRBV18	TRBJ1-4	-	once	CASSPGLGAFAFF	TGTGCCAGCTCACCGGGGCTGGGGGCTTTCGCTTTTTTT